This T cell receptor (beta chain) originates from a study of blood T cell repertoires in COVID-19. On the study more broadly: Sources were T cells, B-cell-depleted T cells, or PBMCs; the material itself was cDNA or gDNA.

Assay used: immunoSEQ multiplex PCR; TCRdb lists only in-frame clones, some missing. The table includes about 250,000 clones, 70% to 90% detected once. Cohorts were based on clinical histories the participants reported. The table lists this clone with many counts. V dropped 6 bases and J dropped 4 bases, with 15 bases sitting between them. The germline CDR1 and CDR2 sequences are SNHLY and FYNNEI. The CDR3 consists of 14 residues. The sample was PBMCs or T cells enriched from blood (not recorded which). The rearrangement links TRBV2 to TRBJ1-2, with D possibly TRBD1 on 5 matching bases. This TCR came from a young man who had recovered from COVID-19. CDR3 protein: CASRGRGRGYGYTF. As DNA, the CDR3 is TGTGCCAGCAGAGGTAGGGGAAGAGGCTATGGCTACACCTTC.